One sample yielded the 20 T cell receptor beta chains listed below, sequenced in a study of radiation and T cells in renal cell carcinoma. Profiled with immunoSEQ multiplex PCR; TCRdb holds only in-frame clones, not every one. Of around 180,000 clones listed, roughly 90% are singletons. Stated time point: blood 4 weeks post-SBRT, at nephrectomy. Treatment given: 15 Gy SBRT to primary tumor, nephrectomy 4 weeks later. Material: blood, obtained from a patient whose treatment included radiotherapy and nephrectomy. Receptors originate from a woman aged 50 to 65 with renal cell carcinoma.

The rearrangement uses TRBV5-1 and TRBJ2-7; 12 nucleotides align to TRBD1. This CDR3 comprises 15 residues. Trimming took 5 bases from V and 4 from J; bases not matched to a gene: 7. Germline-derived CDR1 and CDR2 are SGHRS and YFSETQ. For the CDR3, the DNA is TGCGCCAGCAGGTCGGGACAGGGGGCCAGGTACGAGCAGTACTTC. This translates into CASRSGQGARYEQYF.

The CDR3 nucleotides read TGCGCCAGCAGTGTGCTAGCGGGGACGAACACCGGGGAGCTGTTTTTT. The encoded protein is CASSVLAGTNTGELFF. The rearrangement joins TRBV10-1 to TRBJ2-2; 9 nucleotides line up with TRBD2. Germline lookup yields CDR1 WNHNN and CDR2 SYGVQD (reference sequence). The CDR3 loop spans 16 amino acids. V trimming: 4 bases; J trimming: 0 bases; junction bases outside the gene matches: 3.

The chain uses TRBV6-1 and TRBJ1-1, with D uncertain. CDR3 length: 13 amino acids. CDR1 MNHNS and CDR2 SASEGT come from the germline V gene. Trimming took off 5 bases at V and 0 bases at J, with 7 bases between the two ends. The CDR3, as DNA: TGTGCCAGCAGTTCTAACATGAACACTGAAGCTTTCTTT. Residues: CASSSNMNTEAFF.

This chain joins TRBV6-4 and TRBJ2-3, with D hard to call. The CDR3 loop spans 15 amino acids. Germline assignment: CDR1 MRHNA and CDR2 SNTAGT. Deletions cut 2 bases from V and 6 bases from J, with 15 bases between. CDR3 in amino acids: CASSDLGQATDTQYF. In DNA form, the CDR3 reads TGTGCCAGCAGTGACCTGGGCCAGGCCACCGATACGCAGTATTTT.

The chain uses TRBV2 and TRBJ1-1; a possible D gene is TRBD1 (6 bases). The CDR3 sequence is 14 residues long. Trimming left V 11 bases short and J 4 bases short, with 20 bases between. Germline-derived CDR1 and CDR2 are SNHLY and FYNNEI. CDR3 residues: CAGTREGGSTEAFF. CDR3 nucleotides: TGTGCCGGTACGAGGGAGGGGGGGAGCACTGAAGCTTTCTTT.

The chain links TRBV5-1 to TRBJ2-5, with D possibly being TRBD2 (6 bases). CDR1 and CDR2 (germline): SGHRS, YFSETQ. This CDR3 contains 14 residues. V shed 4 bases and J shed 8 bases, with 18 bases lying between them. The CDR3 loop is CASSDPGGWKTQYF. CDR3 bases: TGCGCCAGCAGCGACCCTGGAGGGTGGAAAACCCAGTACTTC. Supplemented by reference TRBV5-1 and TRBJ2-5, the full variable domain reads KAGVTQTPRYLIKTRGQQVTLSCSPISGHRSVSWYQQTPGQGLQFLFEYFSETQRNKGNFPGRFSGRQFSNSRSEMNVSTLELGDSALYLCASSDPGGWKTQYFGPGTRLLVL.

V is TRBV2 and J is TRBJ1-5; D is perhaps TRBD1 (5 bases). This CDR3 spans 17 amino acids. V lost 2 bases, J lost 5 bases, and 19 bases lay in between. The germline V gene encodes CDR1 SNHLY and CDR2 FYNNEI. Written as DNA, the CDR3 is TGTGCCAGCAGTGAACCGAGGGTTAGGGGATATGATCAGCCCCAGCATTTT. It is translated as CASSEPRVRGYDQPQHF.

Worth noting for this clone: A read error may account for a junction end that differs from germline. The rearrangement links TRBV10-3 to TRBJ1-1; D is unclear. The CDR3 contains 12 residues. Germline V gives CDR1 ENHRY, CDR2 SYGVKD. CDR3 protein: CAINEGRTEAFF. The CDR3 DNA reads TGTGCCATCAATGAGGGTCGCACTGAAGCTTTCTTT.

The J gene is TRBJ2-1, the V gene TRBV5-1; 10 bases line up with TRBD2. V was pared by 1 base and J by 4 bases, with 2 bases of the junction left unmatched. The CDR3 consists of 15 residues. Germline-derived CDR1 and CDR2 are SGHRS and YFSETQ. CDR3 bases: TGCGCCAGCAGCTTGATAGCGGGGGGTTACAATGAGCAGTTCTTC. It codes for CASSLIAGGYNEQFF.

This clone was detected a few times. DNA for the CDR3: TGTGCCAGCAGCTTTGGTTCCTCAGGGGGGGTTCAGCCCCAGCATTTT. It specifies CASSFGSSGGVQPQHF. The chain employs TRBV5-6 and TRBJ1-5, with 7 bases fitting TRBD1. Germline loops: CDR1 SGHDT, CDR2 YYEEEE. The CDR3 is made up of 16 amino acids. The junction had 11 bases not matched to a gene; V was cut back by 2 bases and J by 6 bases. The full variable domain, in which reference TRBV5-6 and TRBJ1-5 provide the parts outside the CDR3, is DAGVTQSPTHLIKTRGQQVTLRCSPKSGHDTVSWYQQALGQGPQFIFQYYEEEERQRGNFPDRFSGHQFPNYSSELNVNALLLGDSALYLCASSFGSSGGVQPQHFGDGTRLSIL.

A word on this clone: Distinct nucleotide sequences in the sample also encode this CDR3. The CDR3 reads CASSQDIGSYEQYF. The CDR3 region has the DNA TGCGCCAGCAGCCAAGATATCGGTTCCTACGAGCAGTACTTC. The chain has TRBV4-1 and TRBJ2-7; D is ambiguous. Trimming left V 0 bases short and J 1 base short, with 7 bases between. The length of the CDR3 is 14 residues. The germline CDR1 and CDR2 sequences are MGHRA and YSYEKL.

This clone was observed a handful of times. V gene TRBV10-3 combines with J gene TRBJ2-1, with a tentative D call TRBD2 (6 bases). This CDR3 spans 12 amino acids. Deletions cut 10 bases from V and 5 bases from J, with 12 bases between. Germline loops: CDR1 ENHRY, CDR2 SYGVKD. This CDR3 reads CATGTLHNEQFF. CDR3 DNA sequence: TGTGCCACCGGGACTCTCCACAATGAGCAGTTCTTC.

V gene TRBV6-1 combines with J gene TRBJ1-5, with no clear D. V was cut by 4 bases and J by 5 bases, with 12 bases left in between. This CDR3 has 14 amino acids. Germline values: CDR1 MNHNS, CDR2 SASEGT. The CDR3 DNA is TGTGCCAGCAGTGCAAGGGAAGCCGATCAGCCCCAGCATTTT. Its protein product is CASSAREADQPQHF.

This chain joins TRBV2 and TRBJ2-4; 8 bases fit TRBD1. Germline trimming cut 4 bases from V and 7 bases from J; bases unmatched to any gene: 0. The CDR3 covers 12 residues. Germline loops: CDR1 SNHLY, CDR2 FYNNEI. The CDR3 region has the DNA TGTGCCAGCAGTGGGGACAGGAACATTCAGTACTTC. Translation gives CASSGDRNIQYF.

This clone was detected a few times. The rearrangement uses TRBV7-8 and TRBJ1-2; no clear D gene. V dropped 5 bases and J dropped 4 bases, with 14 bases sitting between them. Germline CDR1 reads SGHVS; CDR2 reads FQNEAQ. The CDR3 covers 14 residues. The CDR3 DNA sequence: TGTGCCAGCAGCCCCGATGCTACTCTCTATGGCTACACCTTC. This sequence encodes CASSPDATLYGYTF.

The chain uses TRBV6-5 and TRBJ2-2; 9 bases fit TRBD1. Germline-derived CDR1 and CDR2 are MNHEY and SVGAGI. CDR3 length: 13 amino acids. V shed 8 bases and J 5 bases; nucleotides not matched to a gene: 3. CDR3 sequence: CASGTGWTGELFF. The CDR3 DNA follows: TGTGCCAGCGGGACAGGGTGGACCGGGGAGCTGTTTTTT.

Here the CDR3 DNA reads TGTGCCAGTAGTATAGGAGGACTAGCGGGGGAAACCTACGAGCAGTACTTC. Amino acids: CASSIGGLAGETYEQYF. The V gene is TRBV19, the J gene TRBJ2-7; 13 bases align to TRBD2. V lost 1 base and J lost 2; bases outside the gene matches: 5. This CDR3 is 17 amino acids long. CDR1 is LNHDA and CDR2 is SQIVND in the germline V gene (reference sequence).

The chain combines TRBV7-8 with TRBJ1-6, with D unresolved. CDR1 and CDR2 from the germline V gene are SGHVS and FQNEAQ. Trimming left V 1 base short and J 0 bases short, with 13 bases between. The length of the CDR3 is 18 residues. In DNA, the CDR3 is TGTGCCAGCAGCTTAGGGATTCGTTTGACCTCCTATAATTCACCCCTCCACTTT. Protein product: CASSLGIRLTSYNSPLHF.

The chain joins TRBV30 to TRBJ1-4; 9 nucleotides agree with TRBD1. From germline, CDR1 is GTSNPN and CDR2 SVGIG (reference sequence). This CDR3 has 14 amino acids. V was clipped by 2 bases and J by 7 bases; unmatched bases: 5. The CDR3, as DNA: TGTGCCTGGAGTCCCGGGACAGGGTTTGAAAAACTGTTTTTT. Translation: CAWSPGTGFEKLFF.

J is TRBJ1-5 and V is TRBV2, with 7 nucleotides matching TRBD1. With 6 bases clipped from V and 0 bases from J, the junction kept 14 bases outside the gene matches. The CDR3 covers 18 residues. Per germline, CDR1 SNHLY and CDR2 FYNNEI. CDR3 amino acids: CASRGRLRQGYSNQPQHF. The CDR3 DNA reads TGTGCCAGCAGGGGAAGGTTAAGACAGGGCTATAGCAATCAGCCCCAGCATTTT.